The subject of this entry is one T cell receptor beta chain. Regions amplified from RNA transcripts were the TCR beta CDR3 regions. In the first-round RT-PCR of the TCR CDR3, the HTBI primer set was used. Each CDR3 protein is one row after TCRdb ran MiXCR on the multiplex PCR reads. The top ten hold approximately 8% of the sample, which has 700,000 or so distinct CDR3 sequences, 16% seen once. The data originate from a study of T cells in Graves' hyperthyroidism and ophthalmopathy. Over 18 months, lack of ophthalmopathy progression marked Graves' hyperthyroidism as stable. Hyperthyroidism was newly diagnosed in patients aged 18 to 65 (duration under 2 months). Based on clinical symptoms, serum thyroxine and TRAb, thyroid ultrasound and orbital computed tomography, diagnoses were reached. Around 10 ml fresh peripheral blood yielded the PBMCs. V gave up 2 bases and J gave up 4 bases; unmatched junction bases: 4. The germline V gene has CDR1 SGHRS and CDR2 YFSETQ. This CDR3 comprises 16 residues.

Material: blood. This receptor was taken from a man between 18 and 29 years old with Graves' hyperthyroidism. This chain uses TRBV5-1 with TRBJ2-2; 11 nucleotides align to TRBD2. CDR3 residues: CASSFRLAGSTGELFF. As DNA, the CDR3 is TGCGCCAGCAGCTTCCGACTAGCGGGGAGCACCGGGGAGCTGTTTTTT.